The rows below give T cell receptor beta chains drawn from one sample of a study of blood T cell repertoires in COVID-19. Clones were sequenced by immunoSEQ multiplex PCR, and TCRdb holds only the in-frame ones, with some missing. The table includes 380,000 or so clones, approximately 88% detected once. The material sequenced was PBMCs or T cells enriched from blood (not recorded which). All receptors derive from a woman aged 25 to 39 with acute COVID-19. CDR3s include the opening cysteine and the closing phenylalanine or tryptophan. D genes are given only for firm matches. Size values are once, few and many counts, or a class for expanded clones, and some rows have none.

v_gene	j_gene	abundance	d_gene	CDR3aa	CDR3nt
TRBV4-1	TRBJ2-7	-	TRBD2	CASSLTSGGVLYEQYF	TGCGCCAGCAGCCTGACTAGCGGGGGGGTCCTCTACGAGCAGTACTTC
TRBV21-1	TRBJ2-2	-	-	CASSNPGCVHTGELFF	TGTGCCAGCAGCAACCCGGGGTGCGTACACACCGGGGAGCTGTTTTTT
TRBV3-1/TRBV3-2	TRBJ1-1	-	TRBD1	CASSHTGQAAFF	TGTGCCAGCAGCCACACCGGACAGGCAGCTTTCTTT
TRBV29-1	TRBJ2-7	-	-	CSVEGTGTRFEQYF	TGCAGCGTTGAGGGGACAGGGACTAGGTTCGAGCAGTACTTC
TRBV7-2	TRBJ1-5	-	-	CASSLGDQPQHF	TGTGCCAGCAGCTTAGGAGATCAGCCCCAGCATTTT
TRBV10-1	TRBJ2-7	-	-	CASSDRQSGVDEQYF	TGCGCCAGCAGTGACCGACAGTCAGGGGTGGACGAGCAGTACTTC
TRBV4-2	TRBJ2-2	-	TRBD2	CASSPLVGLAGGPTGELFF	TGTGCCAGCAGCCCCCTTGTCGGACTAGCGGGGGGGCCCACCGGGGAGCTGTTTTTT
TRBV3-1/TRBV3-2	TRBJ1-1	-	-	CASSLGGRNTEAFF	TGTGCCAGCAGCCTCGGAGGCAGGAACACTGAAGCTTTCTTT
TRBV2	TRBJ2-4	-	-	CASNRNSGGNIQYF	TGTGCCAGCAACCGGAATTCTGGCGGAAACATTCAGTACTTC
TRBV11-2	TRBJ1-1	-	TRBD1	CASSFVRGLSTEAFF	TGTGCCAGCAGCTTCGTCAGGGGGCTGAGCACTGAAGCTTTCTTT
TRBV10-3	TRBJ1-1	-	-	CAISSGDVPYTEAFF	TGTGCCATCTCCTCGGGGGATGTTCCATACACTGAAGCTTTCTTT
TRBV7-9	TRBJ1-2	-	-	CASSLAVRGNGYTF	TGTGCCAGCAGCTTAGCGGTCCGGGGGAATGGCTACACCTTC
TRBV15	TRBJ2-7	-	TRBD2	CATARSDLAGDEQYF	TGTGCCACCGCTAGGTCTGATCTAGCGGGGGACGAGCAGTACTTC
TRBV7-3	TRBJ2-5	-	-	CASSQNSGGETQYF	TGTGCCAGCAGCCAAAATTCAGGGGGGGAGACCCAGTACTTC
TRBV19	TRBJ2-7	-	TRBD1	CASSRTGGLEQYF	TGTGCCAGTAGCAGGACAGGGGGTCTCGAGCAGTACTTC
TRBV9	TRBJ2-1	-	-	CASLPRGGIKDNEQFF	TGTGCCAGCCTCCCGCGCGGCGGCATAAAGGACAATGAGCAGTTCTTC
TRBV2	TRBJ1-3	-	TRBD1	CASFRGGTDNTIYF	TGTGCCAGCTTTCGTGGGGGGACAGACAACACCATATATTTT
TRBV2	TRBJ2-2	-	-	CASSRQNTGELFF	TGTGCCAGCAGTAGACAGAACACCGGGGAGCTGTTTTTT
TRBV24-1	TRBJ2-2	-	-	CATSDPRANTGELFF	TGTGCCACCAGTGATCCCAGGGCGAACACCGGGGAGCTGTTTTTT
TRBV24-1	TRBJ2-6	few	-	CATSDWPSPSGANVLTF	TGTGCCACCAGTGATTGGCCCTCCCCCTCTGGGGCCAACGTCCTGACTTTC
TRBV12-3/TRBV12-4	TRBJ2-7	once	TRBD1	CASSWDREYEQYF	TGTGCCAGCAGTTGGGACAGGGAGTACGAGCAGTACTTC
TRBV5-8	TRBJ2-3	-	TRBD1	CASSQGQGVDTQYF	TGTGCCAGCAGCCAGGGACAGGGGGTGGATACGCAGTATTTT
TRBV7-9	TRBJ2-5	-	-	CASSFSYGQETQYF	TGTGCCAGCAGCTTCTCCTACGGGCAAGAGACCCAGTACTTC
TRBV27	TRBJ2-3	-	-	CASSLSWALSTDTQYF	TGTGCCAGCAGTTTATCGTGGGCTCTGAGCACAGATACGCAGTATTTT
TRBV5-1	TRBJ1-4	-	-	CASSELPGRGYEKLFF	TGCGCCAGCAGCGAACTCCCGGGCAGGGGATATGAAAAACTGTTTTTT
TRBV19	TRBJ2-2	few	-	CASSYRVAGELFF	TGTGCCAGTAGTTACAGGGTGGCCGGGGAGCTGTTTTTT
TRBV11-3	TRBJ1-3	-	TRBD1	CASSSTGDGNTIYF	TGTGCCAGCAGCTCGACAGGGGATGGAAACACCATATATTTT
TRBV5-5	TRBJ2-1	-	-	CASSPRSGSVNNEQFF	TGTGCCAGCAGCCCTAGGTCGGGGAGTGTAAACAATGAGCAGTTCTTC
TRBV6-1	TRBJ1-2	-	-	CASSDRGGNGYTF	TGTGCCAGCAGTGACAGGGGTGGTAATGGCTACACCTTC